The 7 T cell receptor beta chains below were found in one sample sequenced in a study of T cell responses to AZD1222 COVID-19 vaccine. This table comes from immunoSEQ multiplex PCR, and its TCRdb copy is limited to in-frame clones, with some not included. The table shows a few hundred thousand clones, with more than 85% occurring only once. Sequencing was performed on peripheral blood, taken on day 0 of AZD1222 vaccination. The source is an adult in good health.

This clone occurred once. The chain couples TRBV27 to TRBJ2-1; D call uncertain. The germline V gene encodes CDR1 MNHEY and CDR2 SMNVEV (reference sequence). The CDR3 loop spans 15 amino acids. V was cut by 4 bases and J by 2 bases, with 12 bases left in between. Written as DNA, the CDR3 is TGTGCCAGCAGTTGCGGCTACAGTGCCTACAATGAGCAGTTCTTC. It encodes CASSCGYSAYNEQFF.

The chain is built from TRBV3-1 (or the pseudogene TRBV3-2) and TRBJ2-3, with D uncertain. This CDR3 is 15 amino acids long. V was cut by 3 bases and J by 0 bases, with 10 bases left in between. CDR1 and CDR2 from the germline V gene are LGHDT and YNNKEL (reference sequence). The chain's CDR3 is CASSQDPTSTDTQYF. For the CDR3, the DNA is TGTGCCAGCAGCCAGGACCCAACTAGCACAGATACGCAGTATTTT.

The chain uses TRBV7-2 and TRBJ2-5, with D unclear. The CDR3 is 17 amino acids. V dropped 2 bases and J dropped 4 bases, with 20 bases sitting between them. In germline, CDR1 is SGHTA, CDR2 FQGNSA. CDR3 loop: CASSLYPGSVPGETQYF. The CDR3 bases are TGTGCCAGCAGCTTATACCCCGGGTCAGTCCCGGGAGAGACCCAGTACTTC.

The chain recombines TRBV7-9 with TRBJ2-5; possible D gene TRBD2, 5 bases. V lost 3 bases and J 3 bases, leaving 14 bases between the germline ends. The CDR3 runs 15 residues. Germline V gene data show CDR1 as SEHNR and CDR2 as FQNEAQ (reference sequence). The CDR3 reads CASSLPASRKETQYF. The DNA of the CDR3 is TGTGCCAGCAGCTTGCCCGCTAGCCGAAAAGAGACCCAGTACTTC. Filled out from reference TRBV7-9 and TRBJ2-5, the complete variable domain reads DTGVSQNPRHKITKRGQNVTFRCDPISEHNRLYWYRQTLGQGPEFLTYFQNEAQLEKSRLLSDRFSAERPKGSFSTLEIQRTEQGDSAMYLCASSLPASRKETQYFGPGTRLLVL.

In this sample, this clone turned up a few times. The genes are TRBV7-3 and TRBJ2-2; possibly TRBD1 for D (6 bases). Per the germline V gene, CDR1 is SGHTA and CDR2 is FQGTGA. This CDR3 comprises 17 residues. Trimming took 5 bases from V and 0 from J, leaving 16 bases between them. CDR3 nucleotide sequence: TGTGCCAGCAGCCACCCCTTCGGGACATCGAACACCGGGGAGCTGTTTTTT. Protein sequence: CASSHPFGTSNTGELFF. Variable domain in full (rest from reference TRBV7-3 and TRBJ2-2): GAGVSQTPSNKVTEKGKYVELRCDPISGHTALYWYRQSLGQGPEFLIYFQGTGAADDSGLPNDRFFAVRPEGSVSTLKIQRTERGDSAVYLCASSHPFGTSNTGELFFGEGSRLTVL.

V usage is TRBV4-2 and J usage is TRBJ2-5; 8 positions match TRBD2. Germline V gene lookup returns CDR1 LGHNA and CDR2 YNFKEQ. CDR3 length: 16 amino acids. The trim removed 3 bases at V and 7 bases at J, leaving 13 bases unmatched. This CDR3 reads CASSHGVAGTPGTQYF. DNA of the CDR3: TGTGCCAGCAGCCACGGGGTAGCGGGAACCCCGGGGACCCAGTACTTC.

The DNA for the CDR3 is TGTGCCAGTAGTGCCTCCTGGGGTAACACCGGGGAGCTGTTTTTT. Its protein product is CASSASWGNTGELFF. J is TRBJ2-2 and V is TRBV19; D not resolved. The V gene lost 5 bases and the J gene lost 2 bases, with 12 bases spanning the gap. Germline V gene lookup returns CDR1 LNHDA and CDR2 SQIVND (reference sequence). This CDR3 spans 15 amino acids.